This passage covers 27 T cell receptor beta chains from one sample sequenced in a study of blood T cell repertoires in COVID-19. Sequenced by immunoSEQ multiplex PCR; TCRdb stores in-frame clones only, minus some. This sample has approximately 360,000 clones; around nine tenths occur once, and the top ten carry approximately 0.96%. Input material: PBMCs or T cells enriched from blood (not recorded which). Receptors were obtained from a woman under 40 with acute COVID-19.

The chain uses TRBV19 and TRBJ1-4, with a tentative D call TRBD1 (6 bases). The CDR3 is 14 amino acids. The germline V and J ends were trimmed by 1 base and 8 bases, with 11 bases remaining between them. CDR1 LNHDA and CDR2 SQIVND come from the germline V gene (reference sequence). CDR3 in DNA: TGTGCCAGTAGTATAGGCAGGGGTCGAGAAAAACTGTTTTTT. Protein sequence: CASSIGRGREKLFF.

This rearrangement joins TRBV7-2 to TRBJ1-2; a possible D gene is TRBD1 (6 bases). CDR3 length: 15 residues. Germline loops: CDR1 SGHTA, CDR2 FQGNSA. Trimming pared 5 bases from V and 5 bases from J, leaving 18 bases between. The CDR3 reads CASSDQTGSLYGYTF. The DNA of the CDR3 is TGTGCCAGCAGCGACCAGACAGGCTCCCTTTATGGCTACACCTTC.

This clone turned up a few times. The chain employs TRBV3-1 (or the pseudogene TRBV3-2) and TRBJ1-1; D is possibly TRBD1 (5 bases). V lost 2 bases, J lost 0 bases, and 10 bases lay in between. The CDR3 consists of 15 residues. Germline V gives CDR1 LGHDT, CDR2 YNNKEL (reference sequence). Written as DNA, the CDR3 is TGTGCCAGCAGCCAAAGGGGACTCCTGAACACTGAAGCTTTCTTT. Residues: CASSQRGLLNTEAFF.

The chain links TRBV10-3 to TRBJ1-3, with TRBD1 matching over 7 bases. The length of the CDR3 is 15 residues. V trimming: 7 bases; J trimming: 4 bases; junction bases outside the gene matches: 10. CDR1 and CDR2 (germline): ENHRY, SYGVKD. CDR3 DNA sequence: TGTGCCATCACGGAGGGGGCGCGTGTGGGAAACACCATATATTTT. This translates into CAITEGARVGNTIYF.

This clone was seen just once. This chain connects TRBV15 to TRBJ2-3; 8 bases fit TRBD2. There are 14 residues in the CDR3. V shed 7 bases and J 5 bases; nucleotides not matched to a gene: 8. Per germline, CDR1 LNHNV and CDR2 YYDKDF (reference sequence). CDR3 residues: CATTPSGGEDTQYF. DNA of the CDR3: TGTGCCACCACCCCGAGCGGGGGCGAAGATACGCAGTATTTT.

The genes are TRBV6-1 and TRBJ1-2; tentative D call: TRBD1 (6 bases). Between the trimmed V and J ends, which lost 3 bases and 4 bases, there was a span of 15 bases. The CDR3 covers 15 residues. Germline CDR1 reads MNHNS; CDR2 reads SASEGT. In DNA form, the CDR3 reads TGTGCCAGCAGTGATACACAGGGTTGGGGCTATGGCTACACCTTC. It translates to CASSDTQGWGYGYTF.

Concerning this clone: It may be a read error: a sequence one base away is much more abundant. This same CDR3 is encoded by further DNA sequences in the sample. V and J are TRBV7-3 and TRBJ2-2; the match to TRBD1 covers 7 bases. V lost 5 bases, J lost 2 bases, and 2 bases stayed unmatched. Germline V lookup: CDR1 SGHTA, CDR2 FQGTGA. CDR3 length: 14 amino acids. The CDR3 coding sequence is TGTGCCAGCAGCCGGGACAGCAACACCGGGGAGCTGTTTTTT. Amino acids: CASSRDSNTGELFF.

This chain links TRBV27 with TRBJ2-3; 12 nucleotides match TRBD2. The J segment lost 0 bases and the V segment lost 8 bases, leaving 9 bases of the junction unmatched. This CDR3 comprises 17 residues. The germline V gene encodes CDR1 MNHEY and CDR2 SMNVEV (reference sequence). The CDR3 loop is CASRRLAGALSTDTQYF. The CDR3 DNA sequence: TGTGCCAGCCGACGACTAGCGGGGGCCTTAAGCACAGATACGCAGTATTTT.

V gene TRBV21-1 combines with J gene TRBJ2-1; the table's D gene call, TRBD1, was not cross checked with the DNA. TRBV21-1 is designated a pseudogene. The CDR3 has 19 amino acids. The CDR3 spells CASSKAPQGAPRAYNEQFF. Here the CDR3 DNA reads TGTGCCAGCAGCAAAGCTCCGCAGGGGGCGCCGAGGGCCTACAATGAGCAGTTCTTC.

The chain couples TRBV3-1 (or the pseudogene TRBV3-2) to TRBJ1-2; 9 nucleotides line up with TRBD1. The CDR3 runs 14 residues. V trimming: 4 bases; J trimming: 5 bases; junction bases outside the gene matches: 5. Per the germline V gene, CDR1 is LGHDT and CDR2 is YNNKEL (reference sequence). CDR3 in DNA: TGTGCCAGCAGCCTCCCGGGACAGGGATATGGCTACACCTTC. This codes for CASSLPGQGYGYTF.

The rearrangement uses TRBV6-5 and TRBJ2-7, with 10 nucleotides matching TRBD1. Germline lookup yields CDR1 MNHEY and CDR2 SVGAGI. The CDR3 sequence is 14 residues long. V shed 5 bases and J 6 bases; nucleotides not matched to a gene: 7. The CDR3 loop reads CASSPGTGALEQYF. CDR3 DNA sequence: TGTGCCAGCAGTCCCGGGACAGGGGCCCTCGAGCAGTACTTC.

The J gene is TRBJ2-3, the V gene TRBV15; tentative D call: TRBD1 (6 bases). The CDR3 totals 15 residues. The V gene's germline CDR1 is LNHNV and CDR2 YYDKDF (reference sequence). V dropped 1 base and J dropped 3 bases, with 11 bases sitting between them. The CDR3 DNA reads as TGTGCCACCAGCAGAGGCTCGCAGGGGACAGATACGCAGTATTTT. This codes for CATSRGSQGTDTQYF.

The chain uses TRBV30 and TRBJ1-4; TRBD1 matches 9 bases. After removal of 3 bases from V and 6 bases from J, the junction contained 2 bases not matched to a gene. The CDR3 is 13 amino acids. Per the germline V gene, CDR1 is GTSNPN and CDR2 is SVGIG (reference sequence). This CDR3 reads CAWRRDRDEKLFF. The CDR3 DNA follows: TGTGCCTGGAGGAGGGACAGGGATGAAAAACTGTTTTTT. Full variable domain (missing parts from reference TRBV30 and TRBJ1-4): SQTIHQWPATLVQPVGSPLSLECTVEGTSNPNLYWYRQAAGRGLQLLFYSVGIGQISSEVPQNLSASRPQDRQFILSSKKLLLSDSGFYLCAWRRDRDEKLFFGSGTQLSVL.

On this clone itself: One end of the junction varies from germline; a read error may be responsible. V usage is TRBV29-1 and J usage is TRBJ2-7, with D possibly TRBD1 on 6 matching bases. Germline values: CDR1 SQVTM, CDR2 ANQGSEA. The CDR3 spans 13 residues. The CDR3 reads CSVEARGSSEQYF. The CDR3 bases are TGCAGCGTTGAGGCCAGGGGATCCTCCGAGCAGTACTTC.

This sequence joins TRBV7-8 and TRBJ1-2; 9 positions agree with TRBD1. V lost 0 bases and J lost 5; bases outside the gene matches: 1. The germline V gene encodes CDR1 SGHVS and CDR2 FQNEAQ. The CDR3 runs to 14 residues. For the CDR3, the DNA is TGTGCCAGCAGCTTAGCCGGGACAGGGTATGGCTACACCTTC. It specifies CASSLAGTGYGYTF.

The gene calls are TRBV11-3 and TRBJ2-2; D uncertain. The germline V gene encodes CDR1 SGHNT and CDR2 YENEEA. V lost 5 bases, J lost 6 bases, and 7 bases lay in between. The CDR3 loop spans 12 amino acids. In DNA, the CDR3 is TGTGCCAGCAGCCCGCGCGCCGGGGAGCTGTTTTTT. This gives the protein CASSPRAGELFF.

This clone was seen just once. This rearrangement joins TRBV12-3 or TRBV12-4 to TRBJ1-2; D is ambiguous. The CDR3 length is 12 residues. V was pared by 5 bases and J by 2 bases, with 6 bases between. CDR3 loop: CASSPSNYGYTF. The CDR3 DNA reads TGTGCCAGCAGTCCTAGCAACTATGGCTACACCTTC.

J is TRBJ2-1 and V is TRBV7-8, with 13 positions matching TRBD2. This CDR3 is built from 20 residues. Trimming cost V 1 base and J 7 bases; bases outside gene matches: 16. The germline V gene encodes CDR1 SGHVS and CDR2 FQNEAQ. The CDR3 reads CASSLVPGQGPGLAGNEQFF. As DNA, the CDR3 is TGTGCCAGCAGCTTAGTACCGGGACAGGGGCCGGGACTAGCGGGGAATGAGCAGTTCTTC.

The rearrangement joins TRBV29-1 to TRBJ2-3; 7 bases are shared with TRBD1. Germline V gene sequence: CDR1 SQVTM, CDR2 ANQGSEA. The CDR3 covers 14 residues. Trimming removed 0 bases from V and 5 bases from J; junction bases left unmatched: 5. Here the CDR3 DNA reads TGCAGCGTTGAAGAGGACAGGTGGGGAGATACGCAGTATTTT. Translated, it gives CSVEEDRWGDTQYF.

V and J are TRBV4-1 and TRBJ1-1; possibly TRBD1 for D (6 bases). The CDR3 sequence is 14 residues long. The V and J ends lost 2 bases and 4 bases respectively, with 11 bases between them. CDR1 and CDR2 from the germline V gene are MGHRA and YSYEKL. As DNA, the CDR3 is TGCGCCAGCAGCCAAAAACAGGGAATCACTGAAGCTTTCTTT. Protein: CASSQKQGITEAFF.

The rearrangement joins TRBV3-1 (or the pseudogene TRBV3-2) to TRBJ1-2; D perhaps matches TRBD1 (5 bases). Germline V gene sequence: CDR1 LGHDT, CDR2 YNNKEL (reference sequence). This CDR3 is built from 14 residues. The ends were cut back, 1 base at V and 6 bases at J, with 12 bases in the middle. DNA for the CDR3: TGTGCCAGCAGCCAAGGCAGGGATTCAAATGGCTACACCTTC. Protein product: CASSQGRDSNGYTF.

The chain employs TRBV19 and TRBJ1-1, with TRBD1 matching over 7 bases. With 5 bases clipped from V and 4 bases from J, the junction kept 7 bases outside the gene matches. The CDR3 has 14 residues. CDR1 is LNHDA and CDR2 is SQIVND in the germline V gene (reference sequence). As DNA, the CDR3 is TGTGCCAGTAGTGCGACAGGGAGTTTCACTGAAGCTTTCTTT. The encoded protein is CASSATGSFTEAFF.

This clone was seen just once. The rearrangement joins TRBV11-2 to TRBJ1-3; 8 bases fit TRBD1. The CDR3 totals 15 residues. Germline values: CDR1 SGHAT, CDR2 FQNNGV. With V trimmed by 2 bases and J by 4 bases, 4 bases remained unmatched. In DNA form, the CDR3 reads TGTGCCAGCAGCTTACAGGGGGCGCGGGGAAACACCATATATTTT. This encodes CASSLQGARGNTIYF. Variable domain in full (rest from reference TRBV11-2 and TRBJ1-3): EAGVAQSPRYKIIEKRQSVAFWCNPISGHATLYWYQQILGQGPKLLIQFQNNGVVDDSQLPKDRFSAERLKGVDSTLKIQPAKLEDSAVYLCASSLQGARGNTIYFGEGSWLTVV.

The CDR3 reads CASSLEVTGLSYNEQFF. The CDR3 bases are TGTGCCAGCTCACTAGAAGTGACAGGGCTCTCCTACAATGAGCAGTTCTTC. The rearrangement links TRBV18 to TRBJ2-1; 7 bases are a match to TRBD1. The germline gives CDR1 KGHSH, CDR2 LQKENI. This CDR3 is built from 17 residues. The V and J ends lost 4 bases and 0 bases, in that order; junction bases with no gene match: 9.

The rearrangement links TRBV15 to TRBJ1-6; TRBD1 agrees at 7 bases. The CDR3 has 16 amino acids. Germline V gene data show CDR1 as LNHNV and CDR2 as YYDKDF (reference sequence). The trim removed 0 bases at V and 8 bases at J, leaving 7 bases unmatched. The CDR3 nucleotides are TGTGCCACCAGCAGAGATCATTGGACAGGTGATTCACCCCTCCACTTT. Its protein is CATSRDHWTGDSPLHF.

The count of this clone is one. The J gene is TRBJ2-1, the V gene TRBV10-1; D is possibly TRBD2 (5 bases). The length of the CDR3 is 13 residues. Trimming shortened V by 6 bases and J by 8 bases, and 14 bases separated the two germline ends. The germline V gene has CDR1 WNHNN and CDR2 SYGVQD (reference sequence). In nucleotides, the CDR3 is TGCGCCAGCAGCCGGGGAAGTTTGGATGAGCAGTTCTTC. Residues: CASSRGSLDEQFF.

The chain carries TRBV2 and TRBJ2-3; 7 positions match TRBD2. Trimming cost V 6 bases and J 6 bases; bases outside gene matches: 6. CDR1 SNHLY and CDR2 FYNNEI come from the germline V gene. The CDR3 extends over 13 amino acids. The chain's CDR3 is CASSRTSPDTQYF. In DNA, the CDR3 is TGTGCCAGCAGCCGGACTAGTCCCGATACGCAGTATTTT. Variable domain in full (rest from reference TRBV2 and TRBJ2-3): EPEVTQTPSHQVTQMGQEVILRCVPISNHLYFYWYRQILGQKVEFLVSFYNNEISEKSEIFDDQFSVERPDGSNFTLKIRSTKLEDSAMYFCASSRTSPDTQYFGPGTRLTVL.